This T cell receptor (beta chain) was identified in a study of T-cell reconstitution after alpha-beta-depleted transplantation in children. This clonotype has a handful of counts. The antigen remains undetermined. Library preparation (for TCRbeta) was performed with unique molecular identifiers. TCRdb reprocessed the PCR reads via MiXCR and lists one record per CDR3 protein. The sample has about 130,000 distinct CDR3 sequences, more than 9.5% seen once. Study-wide results and limits: From surviving recipient T cells and thymic progenitors came the high day-60 TCRbeta diversity observed in some patients. Reports say that about two months after transplant, the alpha-beta T cells came out of several hundred graft clones that had expanded. It was newly produced T cells that mostly accounted for T-cell counts and diversity one year after transplant.

Germline lookup yields CDR1 SGHAT and CDR2 FQDESV (reference sequence). V was shortened by 1 base and J by 0 bases, with 7 bases between the two germline ends. The CDR3 has 14 amino acids. The J gene is TRBJ2-7, the V gene TRBV11-1; no clear D gene. The receptor's source is a girl in the first two years of life who had a stem cell transplant for combined immunodeficiency, so the T cells may come from the graft donor. Sequenced here: PBMCs, mostly from graft donor cells, sampled 180 days after TCRalphabeta/CD19-depleted stem cell transplant. The CDR3 DNA reads as TGTGCCAGCAGCTTAGTGGGCACCTCCTACGAGCAGTACTTC. Residues: CASSLVGTSYEQYF.